This record covers a single T cell receptor (beta chain). Its antigen is as yet unknown. The data derive from a study of cytomegalovirus exposure and HLA in healthy donors. General study points: Because they were indistinguishable, some V segments, including TRBV6-2 and TRBV6-3, were excluded.

The donors comprised healthy bone marrow donors. The V end was cut by 4 bases, the J end by 4 bases, with 12 bases between. The CDR3 runs 14 residues. Germline V lookup: CDR1 SGHDT, CDR2 YYEEEE. The PCR contained 60 Vbeta and 13 Jbeta primers. The assay was immunoSEQ multiplex PCR, and TCRdb's table has in-frame clones only and misses some. The sample is made up of under 120,000 clones, and the top ten hold around 0.6% of it. Sequencing was performed on PBMCs. The source is a middle-aged man in good health and CMV-seronegative. The rearrangement links TRBV5-6 to TRBJ2-1, with TRBD1 as a possible D gene (6 bases). The CDR3 DNA follows: TGTGCCAGCAGCCCCGGGACACTTTACAATGAGCAGTTCTTC. Encoded protein: CASSPGTLYNEQFF.